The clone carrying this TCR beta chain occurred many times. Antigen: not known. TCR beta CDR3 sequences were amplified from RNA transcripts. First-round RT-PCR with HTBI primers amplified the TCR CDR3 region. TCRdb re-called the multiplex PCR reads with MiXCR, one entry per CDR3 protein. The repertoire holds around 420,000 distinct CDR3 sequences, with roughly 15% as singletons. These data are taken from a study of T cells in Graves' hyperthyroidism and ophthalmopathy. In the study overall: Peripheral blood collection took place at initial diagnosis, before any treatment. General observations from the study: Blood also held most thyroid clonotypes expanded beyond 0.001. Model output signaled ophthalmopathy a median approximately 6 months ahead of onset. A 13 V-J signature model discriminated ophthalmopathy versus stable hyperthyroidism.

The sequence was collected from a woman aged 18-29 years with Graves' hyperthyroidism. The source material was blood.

The CDR3 loop is CASSIQGSAEAFF. Here the CDR3 DNA reads TGTGCCAGCAGCATACAGGGGTCCGCTGAAGCTTTCTTT. This chain connects TRBV11-2 to TRBJ1-1; 7 nucleotides agree with TRBD1. V shed 5 bases, J shed 6 bases, and the junction held 6 bases outside the gene matches. Germline lookup yields CDR1 SGHAT and CDR2 FQNNGV. This CDR3 is built from 13 residues.